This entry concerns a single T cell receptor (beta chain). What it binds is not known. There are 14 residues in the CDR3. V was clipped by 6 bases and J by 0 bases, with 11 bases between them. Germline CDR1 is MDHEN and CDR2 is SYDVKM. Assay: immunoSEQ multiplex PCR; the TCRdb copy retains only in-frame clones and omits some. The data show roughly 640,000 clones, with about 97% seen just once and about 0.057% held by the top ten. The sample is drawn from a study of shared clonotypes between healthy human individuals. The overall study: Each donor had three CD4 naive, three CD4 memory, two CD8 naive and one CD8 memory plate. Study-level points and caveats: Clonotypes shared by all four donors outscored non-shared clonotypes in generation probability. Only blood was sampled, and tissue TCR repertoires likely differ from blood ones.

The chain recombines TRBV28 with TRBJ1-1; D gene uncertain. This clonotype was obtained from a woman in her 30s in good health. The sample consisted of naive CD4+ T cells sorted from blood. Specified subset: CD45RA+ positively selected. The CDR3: CASSPQIMNTEAFF. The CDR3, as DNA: TGTGCCAGCAGCCCCCAGATCATGAACACTGAAGCTTTCTTT.